These 4 T cell receptor beta chains share one sample of origin, sequenced in a study of cytomegalovirus exposure and HLA in healthy donors. Use of 60 Vbeta and 13 Jbeta primers characterized the PCR. The table came from immunoSEQ multiplex PCR; TCRdb's copy has only in-frame clones and leaves some out. The repertoire consists of some 120,000 clones, with roughly 85% occurring once and the leading ten covering roughly 23%. Specimen: PBMCs. These receptors all come from a man in his thirties or forties in good health and CMV-seropositive.

CDR3 DNA sequence: TGTGCCAGCAGTGAGGACAGGGGGCCCTCACCCCTCCACTTT. Residues: CASSEDRGPSPLHF. The V and J genes are TRBV25-1 and TRBJ1-6; the match to TRBD1 covers 11 bases. Losses at the gene ends were 3 bases for V and 10 bases for J; bases not matched to a gene: 2. In germline, CDR1 is MGHDK, CDR2 SYGVNS. The CDR3 consists of 14 residues.

This clone appeared a few times. The CDR3 bases are TGTGCCACCAGCAGAGTTAGGACCGGGACAGGGGAAAGGGAACTGTTTTTT. Translation gives CATSRVRTGTGERELFF. This chain joins TRBV15 and TRBJ1-4, with 10 bases identical to TRBD1. Germline lookup yields CDR1 LNHNV and CDR2 YYDKDF (reference sequence). The CDR3 totals 17 residues. V was clipped by 1 base and J by 12 bases; unmatched bases: 14.

This clone was picked up one time. The same CDR3 also results from other DNA sequences found in this sample. The chain joins TRBV5-1 to TRBJ1-1; D unclear. CDR3 size: 13 residues. Germline CDR1 is SGHRS and CDR2 is YFSETQ. Deletions cut 0 bases from V and 1 base from J, with 4 bases between. The CDR3 DNA reads TGCGCCAGCAGCTTGGCGGGGAACACTGAAGCTTTCTTT. It codes for CASSLAGNTEAFF. Full variable domain (outside the CDR3, taken from reference TRBV5-1 and TRBJ1-1): KAGVTQTPRYLIKTRGQQVTLSCSPISGHRSVSWYQQTPGQGLQFLFEYFSETQRNKGNFPGRFSGRQFSNSRSEMNVSTLELGDSALYLCASSLAGNTEAFFGQGTRLTVV.

The V and J genes are TRBV14 and TRBJ2-3; possibly TRBD2 for D (6 bases). Trimming removed 9 bases at V and 2 bases at J, with 21 bases between. Per the germline V gene, CDR1 is SGHDN and CDR2 is FVKESK. The CDR3 runs to 16 residues. The DNA of the CDR3 is TGTGCCAGTACCTCGACTAGTCTGGGTTTCACAGATACGCAGTATTTT. Its protein is CASTSTSLGFTDTQYF.